Listed here are 18 T cell receptor beta chains from one sample, sequenced in a study of blood T cell repertoires in COVID-19. The table came from immunoSEQ multiplex PCR; TCRdb's copy has only in-frame clones and leaves some out. The sample yields 300,000 to 400,000 clones, 88% seen once. The material sequenced was PBMCs or T cells enriched from blood (not recorded which). These receptors were obtained from a man aged 25-45 years who had recovered from COVID-19.

The rearrangement uses TRBV5-1 and TRBJ1-2; maybe TRBD1 (5 bases). Trimming pared 2 bases from V and 0 bases from J, leaving 8 bases between. The CDR3 runs 14 residues. Per germline, CDR1 SGHRS and CDR2 YFSETQ. CDR3 sequence (DNA): TGCGCCAGCAGCTTCTTAGGGGCTAACTATGGCTACACCTTC. It codes for CASSFLGANYGYTF.

The table lists this clone with a count of one. The rearrangement links TRBV6-5 to TRBJ2-7; no definite D call. Germline CDR1 MNHEY, CDR2 SVGAGI. This CDR3 is built from 14 residues. Trimming left V 2 bases short and J 2 bases short, with 10 bases between. The CDR3 here is CASSYVAVTYEQYF. The CDR3 region has the DNA TGTGCCAGCAGTTACGTCGCGGTGACCTACGAGCAGTACTTC.

V gene TRBV24-1 combines with J gene TRBJ2-2; a possible D gene is TRBD1 (5 bases). The CDR3 length is 13 residues. The germline V and J ends were trimmed by 4 bases and 7 bases, with 9 bases remaining between them. Germline CDR1 reads KGHDR; CDR2 reads SFDVKD. This chain's CDR3 is CATSERQHGELFF. The CDR3 DNA is TGTGCCACCAGTGAGAGACAGCACGGGGAGCTGTTTTTT.

This clone has just one count. This chain uses TRBV4-1 with TRBJ1-5; D is perhaps TRBD1 (5 bases). CDR1 and CDR2 from the germline V gene are MGHRA and YSYEKL. Trimming took 4 bases from V and 0 from J, leaving 13 bases between them. The CDR3 length is 16 residues. CDR3 protein: CASSLRPGDSNQPQHF. The CDR3 DNA reads as TGCGCCAGCAGCCTACGACCGGGGGATAGCAATCAGCCCCAGCATTTT.

This clone occurred once. The chain recombines TRBV30 with TRBJ2-7; the D gene is possibly TRBD2 (6 bases). From germline, CDR1 is GTSNPN and CDR2 SVGIG (reference sequence). V was clipped by 3 bases and J by 4 bases, with 10 bases between them. This CDR3 has 12 residues. This CDR3 reads CAWRGGLYEQYF. As DNA, the CDR3 is TGTGCCTGGAGGGGGGGATTATACGAGCAGTACTTC.

The rearrangement links TRBV5-5 to TRBJ2-4, with D possibly matching TRBD1 (6 bases). This CDR3 has 16 residues. V lost 6 bases and J lost 2, with 18 bases in between. Germline-derived CDR1 and CDR2 are SGHKS and YYEKEE (reference sequence). The CDR3 region has the DNA TGTGCCAGCACCCAACAGGGTCTCCTGCCCAAAAACATTCAGTACTTC. This sequence encodes CASTQQGLLPKNIQYF.

This clone was detected only a few times. The rearrangement joins TRBV5-5 to TRBJ2-2; 7 positions match TRBD2. CDR3 length equals 16 residues. J was trimmed by 0 bases and V by 4 bases; bases with no gene match: 6. Germline lookup yields CDR1 SGHKS and CDR2 YYEKEE (reference sequence). This CDR3 reads CASSLLAWANTGELFF. The CDR3 region has the DNA TGTGCCAGCAGCCTACTAGCGTGGGCGAACACCGGGGAGCTGTTTTTT.

The chain employs TRBV4-2 and TRBJ2-1, with 7 bases aligning to TRBD2. The CDR3 consists of 14 residues. J was trimmed by 4 bases and V by 7 bases; bases with no gene match: 7. Germline V CDR1 and CDR2: LGHNA, YNFKEQ. The CDR3 region has the DNA TGTGCCAGCACCCCAGCGGGGAAGTACAATGAGCAGTTCTTC. Protein sequence: CASTPAGKYNEQFF.

This clone was recorded a few times. The rearrangement uses TRBV6-4 and TRBJ2-3; TRBD2 matches 12 bases. CDR3 length: 16 amino acids. Germline V gene sequence: CDR1 MRHNA, CDR2 SNTAGT. The J segment lost 0 bases and the V segment lost 5 bases, leaving 3 bases of the junction unmatched. DNA for the CDR3: TGTGCCAGCAGTCCTACTAGCGGGGGGAGCACAGATACGCAGTATTTT. Residues: CASSPTSGGSTDTQYF.

This clone was seen only once. The chain couples TRBV5-6 to TRBJ1-2; the match to TRBD1 covers 7 bases. The CDR3 is 16 amino acids. Germline values: CDR1 SGHDT, CDR2 YYEEEE. V trimming: 0 bases; J trimming: 4 bases; junction bases outside the gene matches: 9. The CDR3 DNA follows: TGTGCCAGCAGCTTGGACCATTTTAACAGGGGCTATGGCTACACCTTC. The encoded protein is CASSLDHFNRGYGYTF.

The chain combines TRBV6-1 with TRBJ2-1; D is undetermined. The V gene's germline CDR1 is MNHNS and CDR2 SASEGT. The CDR3 runs to 14 residues. Deletions cut 0 bases from V and 8 bases from J, with 11 bases between. Here the CDR3 reads CASSEASWADEQFF. The CDR3 bases are TGTGCCAGCAGTGAAGCTTCGTGGGCTGATGAGCAGTTCTTC.

The chain employs TRBV11-3 and TRBJ2-1; a weak D match, TRBD1 (5 bases). The CDR3 has 15 residues. Germline CDR1 reads SGHNT; CDR2 reads YENEEA. Trimming took off 0 bases at V and 8 bases at J, with 14 bases between the two ends. The CDR3 loop is CASSLDYRQSHEQFF. In DNA, the CDR3 is TGTGCCAGCAGCTTAGATTACAGACAGTCCCATGAGCAGTTCTTC.

This clone was seen just once. The chain links TRBV3-1 (or the pseudogene TRBV3-2) to TRBJ2-2, with 9 nucleotides matching TRBD2. The CDR3 is made up of 15 amino acids. CDR1 and CDR2 from the germline V gene are LGHDT and YNNKEL (reference sequence). V shed 3 bases and J 1 base; nucleotides not matched to a gene: 0. As DNA, the CDR3 is TGTGCCAGCAGCCATAGCGGGGGGAACACCGGGGAGCTGTTTTTT. Its protein product is CASSHSGGNTGELFF.

The chain links TRBV19 to TRBJ1-2; D is possibly TRBD1 (5 bases). The germline V gene has CDR1 LNHDA and CDR2 SQIVND (reference sequence). The CDR3 sequence is 13 residues long. V was shortened by 6 bases and J by 5 bases, with 13 bases between the two germline ends. The CDR3 nucleotides read TGTGCCAGTAGCACAGGTCTTCTTTATGGCTACACCTTC. Its translation is CASSTGLLYGYTF.

This chain uses TRBV29-1 with TRBJ2-1, with a weak D call TRBD2 (5 bases). The CDR3 contains 17 residues. The germline V gene encodes CDR1 SQVTM and CDR2 ANQGSEA. V was pared by 3 bases and J by 4 bases, with 22 bases between. The DNA for the CDR3 is TGCAGCGTTGAGTTCGGGGTAACCCCGTCGGCTTACAATGAGCAGTTCTTC. It encodes CSVEFGVTPSAYNEQFF.

V usage is TRBV28 and J usage is TRBJ2-5; 9 nucleotides line up with TRBD2. CDR1 MDHEN and CDR2 SYDVKM come from the germline V gene. This CDR3 comprises 14 residues. Trimming at V came to 6 bases and at J to 4 bases, leaving 6 bases not matched to a gene. The CDR3 DNA sequence: TGTGCCAGCAGGCTAGCGGGGAAGGGAGAGACCCAGTACTTC. Its translation is CASRLAGKGETQYF.

The V call is TRBV9, the J call TRBJ2-1, with 7 bases lining up with TRBD2. CDR1 is SGDLS, CDR2 YYNGEE, per germline. CDR3 length equals 15 residues. J lost 2 bases, V lost 0 bases, and 2 bases had no gene match. The CDR3 is CASSVGGLAYNEQFF. CDR3 bases: TGTGCCAGCAGCGTAGGAGGACTAGCCTACAATGAGCAGTTCTTC.

This clone was observed once. The V call is TRBV6-5, the J call TRBJ2-1; TRBD1 matches at 9 bases. Per germline, CDR1 MNHEY and CDR2 SVGAGI. This CDR3 has 13 residues. The V segment lost 5 bases and the J segment 11 bases; nucleotides outside the gene matches: 7. The CDR3 sequence is CASSSRDRDKQFF. The CDR3 coding sequence is TGTGCCAGCAGTAGCCGGGACAGGGACAAGCAGTTCTTC.